The rows below give T cell receptor beta chains drawn from one sample of a study of vaccination effects on CD4 cells after COVID-19. These receptors are not linked to any known antigen. Generated by immunoSEQ multiplex PCR, the TCRdb table keeps only in-frame clones and is missing some. Among around 79,000 clones, approximately 81% were seen once, and the ten largest hold 1.5% to 2%. The sequences come from CD4+ T cells from PBMCs cultured with HCoV-229E spike peptides, collected before COVID-19 vaccination. The receptors stem from a human donor who received a COVID-19 vaccine. The conserved cysteine and the conserved F or W are not part of the CDR3 here. D genes are given only for firm matches. Clone size is not always given. Where it is, it says once, few, many or a class for expanded clones.

D gene: .
V gene: TRBV3-1/TRBV3-2
clone size: .
CDR3 protein: ASSQSKAGTQY

D gene: .
V gene: TRBV29-1
clone size: .
CDR3 protein: SAPRGAYNEQF

D gene: TRBD1
V gene: TRBV29-1
clone size: .
CDR3 protein: SVPLTGAHGYT

D gene: TRBD1
V gene: TRBV5-6
clone size: .
CDR3 protein: ASSFDRGLPGSEQF

D gene: .
V gene: TRBV28
clone size: .
CDR3 protein: ASSFGRDYGYT

D gene: .
V gene: TRBV6-5
clone size: .
CDR3 protein: ASSLTQDTQY

D gene: .
V gene: TRBV4-3
clone size: .
CDR3 protein: ASSQVRQAGDYGYT

D gene: TRBD1
V gene: TRBV5-1
clone size: once
CDR3 protein: ASSSGQGGQPQH

D gene: .
V gene: TRBV2
clone size: .
CDR3 protein: ASSLSGGDGYT

D gene: .
V gene: TRBV21-1
clone size: once
CDR3 protein: ASSKGGLAETGELF

D gene: TRBD2
V gene: TRBV15
clone size: .
CDR3 protein: ATSRELAGRETQY

D gene: .
V gene: TRBV28
clone size: .
CDR3 protein: ASTYGTNYGYT

D gene: TRBD2
V gene: TRBV11-3
clone size: .
CDR3 protein: ASSLGTSYNEQF

D gene: TRBD1
V gene: TRBV6-5
clone size: .
CDR3 protein: ASSYDRVNYGYT

D gene: .
V gene: TRBV7-9
clone size: .
CDR3 protein: ASNIRGASSGNTIY

D gene: TRBD2
V gene: TRBV11-1
clone size: .
CDR3 protein: ASSPRAGGLNEQF

D gene: .
V gene: TRBV19
clone size: .
CDR3 protein: ASTQKGGGNYGYT

D gene: TRBD1
V gene: TRBV5-1
clone size: .
CDR3 protein: ASSLVHRGNTEAF

D gene: TRBD1
V gene: TRBV24-1
clone size: .
CDR3 protein: ATSDPQGAGLHTQY

D gene: .
V gene: TRBV2
clone size: few
CDR3 protein: ASTPDLRYGYT

D gene: .
V gene: TRBV5-1
clone size: .
CDR3 protein: ASSLAERNTGELF

D gene: TRBD2
V gene: TRBV24-1
clone size: .
CDR3 protein: ATSDLKLAGGRSKSTTGELF

D gene: TRBD1
V gene: TRBV7-2
clone size: .
CDR3 protein: ASSWGQGREKLF

D gene: TRBD2
V gene: TRBV3-1/TRBV3-2
clone size: .
CDR3 protein: ASSRAGEETQY

D gene: TRBD2
V gene: TRBV7-6
clone size: .
CDR3 protein: ASSIGGAGAGELF

D gene: .
V gene: TRBV12-3/TRBV12-4
clone size: .
CDR3 protein: ASSYTGNTIY

D gene: TRBD1
V gene: TRBV2
clone size: few
CDR3 protein: ASSGYRGPTGELF

D gene: .
V gene: TRBV7-3
clone size: .
CDR3 protein: ASSLNTGYPGELF

D gene: .
V gene: TRBV27
clone size: .
CDR3 protein: ASSHQGRGPVRYYGYT

D gene: .
V gene: TRBV21-1
clone size: .
CDR3 protein: ASRIMTSGVKETQY

D gene: .
V gene: TRBV5-1
clone size: .
CDR3 protein: ASSLEGGAYTDTQY

D gene: .
V gene: TRBV18
clone size: .
CDR3 protein: ASSPPVADTQY